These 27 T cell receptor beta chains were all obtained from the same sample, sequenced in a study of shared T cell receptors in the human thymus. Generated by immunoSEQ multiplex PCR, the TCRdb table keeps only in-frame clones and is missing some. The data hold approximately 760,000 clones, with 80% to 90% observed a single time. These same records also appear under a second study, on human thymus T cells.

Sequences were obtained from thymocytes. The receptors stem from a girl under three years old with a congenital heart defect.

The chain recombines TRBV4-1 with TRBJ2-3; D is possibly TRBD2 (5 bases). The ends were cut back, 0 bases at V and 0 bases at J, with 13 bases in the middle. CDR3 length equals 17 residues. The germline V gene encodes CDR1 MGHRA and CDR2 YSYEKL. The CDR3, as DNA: TGCGCCAGCAGCCAAGAGGGAGAGGTTTATAGCACAGATACGCAGTATTTT. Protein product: CASSQEGEVYSTDTQYF.

The CDR3 sequence is CASGFLTDSSYNSPLHF. The CDR3 coding sequence is TGTGCTAGTGGTTTCCTGACAGATAGCTCCTATAATTCACCCCTCCACTTT. The chain joins TRBV12-5 to TRBJ1-6; tentatively, D is TRBD1 (5 bases). Germline CDR1 is LGHNT and CDR2 is FRNRAP. The CDR3 is 17 amino acids. V gave up 3 bases and J gave up 0 bases, with 12 bases separating them.

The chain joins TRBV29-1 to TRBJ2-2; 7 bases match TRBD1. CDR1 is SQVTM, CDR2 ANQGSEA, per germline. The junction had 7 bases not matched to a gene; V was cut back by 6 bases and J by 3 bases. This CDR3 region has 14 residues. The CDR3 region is CSVTGTAHTGELFF. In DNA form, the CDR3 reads TGCAGCGTGACTGGGACAGCGCACACCGGGGAGCTGTTTTTT.

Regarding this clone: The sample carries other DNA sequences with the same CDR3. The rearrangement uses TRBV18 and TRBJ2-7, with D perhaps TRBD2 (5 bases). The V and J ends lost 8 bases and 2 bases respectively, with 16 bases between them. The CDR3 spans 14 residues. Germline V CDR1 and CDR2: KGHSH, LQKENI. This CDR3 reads CASRRTGSTYEQYF. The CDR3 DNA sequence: TGTGCCAGCCGTAGGACGGGGAGTACCTACGAGCAGTACTTC.

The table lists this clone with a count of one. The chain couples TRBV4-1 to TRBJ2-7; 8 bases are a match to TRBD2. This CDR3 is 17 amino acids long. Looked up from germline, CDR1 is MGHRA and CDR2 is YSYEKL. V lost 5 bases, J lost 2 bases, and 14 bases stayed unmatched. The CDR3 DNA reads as TGCGCCAGCAGCTCCCCAGGGTTGGCGGGGGGTACCTACGAGCAGTACTTC. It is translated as CASSSPGLAGGTYEQYF.

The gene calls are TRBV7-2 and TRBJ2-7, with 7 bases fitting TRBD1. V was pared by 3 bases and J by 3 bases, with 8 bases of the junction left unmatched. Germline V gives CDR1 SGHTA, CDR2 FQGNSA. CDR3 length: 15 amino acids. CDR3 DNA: TGTGCCAGCAGCTTCCGACAGGGCCCCGGCTACGAGCAGTACTTC. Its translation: CASSFRQGPGYEQYF.

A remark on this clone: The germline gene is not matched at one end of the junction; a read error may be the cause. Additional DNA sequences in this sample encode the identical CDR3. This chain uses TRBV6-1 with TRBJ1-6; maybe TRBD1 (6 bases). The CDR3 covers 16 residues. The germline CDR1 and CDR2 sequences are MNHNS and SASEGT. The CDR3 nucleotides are TGTGCCAGCAGTGAAGCGGTGACAGGAAAAAATTCCCCCCTCCACTTT. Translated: CASSEAVTGKNSPLHF.

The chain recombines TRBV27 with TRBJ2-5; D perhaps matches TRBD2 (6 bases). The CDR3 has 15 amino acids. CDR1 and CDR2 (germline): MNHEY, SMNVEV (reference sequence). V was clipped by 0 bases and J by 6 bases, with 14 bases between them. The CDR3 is CASSLSGGARKTQYF. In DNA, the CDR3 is TGTGCCAGCAGTTTATCGGGCGGGGCGAGAAAGACCCAGTACTTC.

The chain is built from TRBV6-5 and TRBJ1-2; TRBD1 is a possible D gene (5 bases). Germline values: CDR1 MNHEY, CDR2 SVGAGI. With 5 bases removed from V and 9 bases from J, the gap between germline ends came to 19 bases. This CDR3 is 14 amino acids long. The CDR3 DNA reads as TGTGCCAGCAGTAGCAACCCCGGACATCTATGCTACACCTTC. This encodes CASSSNPGHLCYTF.

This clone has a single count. The CDR3 nucleotides are TGTGCCAGCAGTGAGCAACAGTTGATGGAGACCCAGTACTTC. Amino acid sequence: CASSEQQLMETQYF. This chain links TRBV25-1 with TRBJ2-5; D unclear. Germline CDR1 and CDR2: MGHDK and SYGVNS. This CDR3 comprises 14 residues. Deletions cut 3 bases from V and 5 bases from J, with 13 bases between.

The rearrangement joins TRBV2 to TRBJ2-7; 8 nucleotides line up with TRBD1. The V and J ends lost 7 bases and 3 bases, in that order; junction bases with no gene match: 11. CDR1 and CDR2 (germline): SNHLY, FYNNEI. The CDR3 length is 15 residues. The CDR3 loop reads CASKGQDRIRYEQYF. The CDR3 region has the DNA TGTGCCAGCAAGGGACAGGACAGAATCCGCTACGAGCAGTACTTC.

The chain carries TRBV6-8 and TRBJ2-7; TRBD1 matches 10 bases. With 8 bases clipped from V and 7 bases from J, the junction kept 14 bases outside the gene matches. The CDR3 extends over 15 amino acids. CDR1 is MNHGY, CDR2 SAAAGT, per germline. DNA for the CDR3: TGTGCCAGCGGGAAACTAAGACAGGGGGCTAGAGAGCAGTACTTC. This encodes CASGKLRQGAREQYF.

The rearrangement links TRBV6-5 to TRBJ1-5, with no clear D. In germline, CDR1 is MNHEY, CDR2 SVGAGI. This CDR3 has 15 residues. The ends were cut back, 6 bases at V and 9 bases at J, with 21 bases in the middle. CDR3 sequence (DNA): TGTGCCAGCAGCTTACGTCGACACTCTAAGATGCCCCAGCATTTT. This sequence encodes CASSLRRHSKMPQHF.

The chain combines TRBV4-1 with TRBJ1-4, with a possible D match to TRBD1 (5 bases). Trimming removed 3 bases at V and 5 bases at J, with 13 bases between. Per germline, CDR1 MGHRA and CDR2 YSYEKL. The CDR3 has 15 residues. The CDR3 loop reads CASSQPRVRNEKLFF. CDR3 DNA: TGCGCCAGCAGCCAGCCCAGGGTTAGGAATGAAAAACTGTTTTTT.

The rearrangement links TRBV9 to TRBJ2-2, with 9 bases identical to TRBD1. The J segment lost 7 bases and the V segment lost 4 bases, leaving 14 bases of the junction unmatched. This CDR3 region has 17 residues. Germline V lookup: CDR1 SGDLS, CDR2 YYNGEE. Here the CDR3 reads CASSRRDRAPRDGELFF. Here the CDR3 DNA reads TGTGCCAGCAGCAGGCGGGACAGGGCCCCACGGGACGGGGAGCTGTTTTTT.

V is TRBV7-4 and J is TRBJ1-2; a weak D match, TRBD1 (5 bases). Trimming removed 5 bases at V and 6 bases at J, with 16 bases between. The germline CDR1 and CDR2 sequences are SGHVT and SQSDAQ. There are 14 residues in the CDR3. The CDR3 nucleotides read TGTGCCAGCAGCCCGGGGGGACGGGAGAATGGCTACACCTTC. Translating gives CASSPGGRENGYTF.

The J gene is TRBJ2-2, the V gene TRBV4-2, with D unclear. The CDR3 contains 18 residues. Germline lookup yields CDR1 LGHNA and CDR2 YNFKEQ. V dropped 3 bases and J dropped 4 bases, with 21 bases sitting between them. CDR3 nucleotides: TGTGCCAGCAGCCATAAAGTCCCCGCCCTGACTGGCACCGGGGAGCTGTTTTTT. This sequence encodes CASSHKVPALTGTGELFF.

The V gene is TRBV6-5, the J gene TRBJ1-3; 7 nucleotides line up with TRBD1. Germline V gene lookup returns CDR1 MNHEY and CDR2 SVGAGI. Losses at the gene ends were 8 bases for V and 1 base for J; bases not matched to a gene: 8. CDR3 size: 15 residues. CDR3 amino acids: CASGRQGKSGNTIYF. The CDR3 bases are TGTGCCAGCGGAAGACAGGGAAAGTCTGGAAACACCATATATTTT.

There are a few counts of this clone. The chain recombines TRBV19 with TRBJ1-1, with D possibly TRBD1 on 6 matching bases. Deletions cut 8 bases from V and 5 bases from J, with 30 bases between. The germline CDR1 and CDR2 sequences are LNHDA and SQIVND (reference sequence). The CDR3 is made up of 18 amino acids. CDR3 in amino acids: CASVRGRVQQGGETEAFF. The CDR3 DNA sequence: TGTGCCAGTGTACGTGGTCGAGTTCAACAGGGAGGGGAAACTGAAGCTTTCTTT.

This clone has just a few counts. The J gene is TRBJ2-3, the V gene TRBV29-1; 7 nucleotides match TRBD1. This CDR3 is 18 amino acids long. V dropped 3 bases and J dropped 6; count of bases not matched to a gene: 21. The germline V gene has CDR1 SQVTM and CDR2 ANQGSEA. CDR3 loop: CSVDVDRPYLGTQDTQYF. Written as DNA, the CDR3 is TGCAGCGTTGATGTGGACAGGCCGTACTTGGGGACACAGGATACGCAGTATTTT.

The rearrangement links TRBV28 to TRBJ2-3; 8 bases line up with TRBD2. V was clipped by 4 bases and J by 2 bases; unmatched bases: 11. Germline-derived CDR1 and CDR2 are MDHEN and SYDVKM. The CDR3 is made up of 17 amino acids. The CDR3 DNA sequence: TGTGCCAGCAGTTCCACTCGATCGGGGGGGTTCACAGATACGCAGTATTTT. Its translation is CASSSTRSGGFTDTQYF.

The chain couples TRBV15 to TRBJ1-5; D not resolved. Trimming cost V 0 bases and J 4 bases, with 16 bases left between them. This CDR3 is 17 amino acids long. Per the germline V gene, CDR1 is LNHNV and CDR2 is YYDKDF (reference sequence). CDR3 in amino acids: CATSREKGGVGNQPQHF. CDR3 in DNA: TGTGCCACCAGCAGAGAGAAAGGCGGGGTTGGGAATCAGCCCCAGCATTTT.

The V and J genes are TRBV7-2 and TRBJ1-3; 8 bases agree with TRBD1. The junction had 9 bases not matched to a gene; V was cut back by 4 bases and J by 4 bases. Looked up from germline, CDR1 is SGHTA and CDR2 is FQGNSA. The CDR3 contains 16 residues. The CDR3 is CASSCATGGLGNTIYF. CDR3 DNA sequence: TGTGCCAGCAGCTGTGCTACAGGGGGATTAGGAAACACCATATATTTT.

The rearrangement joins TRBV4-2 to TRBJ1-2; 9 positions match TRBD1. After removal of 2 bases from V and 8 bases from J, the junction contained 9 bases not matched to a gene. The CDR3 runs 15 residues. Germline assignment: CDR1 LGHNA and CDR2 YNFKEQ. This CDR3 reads CASSQPKTGGRGYTF. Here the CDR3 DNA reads TGTGCCAGCAGCCAACCAAAAACAGGGGGCAGGGGCTACACCTTC.

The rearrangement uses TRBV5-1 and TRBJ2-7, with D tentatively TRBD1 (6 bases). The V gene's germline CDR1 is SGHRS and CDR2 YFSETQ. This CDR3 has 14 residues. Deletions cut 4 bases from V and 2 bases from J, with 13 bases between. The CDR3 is CASSKGVLTYEQYF. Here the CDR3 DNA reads TGCGCCAGCAGCAAGGGGGTACTGACCTACGAGCAGTACTTC.

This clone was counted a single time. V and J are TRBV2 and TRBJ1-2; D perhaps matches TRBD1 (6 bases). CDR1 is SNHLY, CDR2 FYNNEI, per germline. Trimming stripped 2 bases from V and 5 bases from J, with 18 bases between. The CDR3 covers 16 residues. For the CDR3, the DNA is TGTGCCAGCAGTGAAACGTTTGTCAGGGGAATATATGGCTACACCTTC. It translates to CASSETFVRGIYGYTF.

CDR3 loop: CASSYQGASEQYF. CDR3 nucleotides: TGTGCCAGCAGTTACCAGGGGGCTAGCGAGCAGTACTTC. The chain uses TRBV6-6 and TRBJ2-7, with 8 bases matching TRBD1. Looked up from germline, CDR1 is MNHNY and CDR2 is SVGAGI (reference sequence). The CDR3 covers 13 residues. The trim removed 2 bases at V and 6 bases at J, leaving 3 bases unmatched.